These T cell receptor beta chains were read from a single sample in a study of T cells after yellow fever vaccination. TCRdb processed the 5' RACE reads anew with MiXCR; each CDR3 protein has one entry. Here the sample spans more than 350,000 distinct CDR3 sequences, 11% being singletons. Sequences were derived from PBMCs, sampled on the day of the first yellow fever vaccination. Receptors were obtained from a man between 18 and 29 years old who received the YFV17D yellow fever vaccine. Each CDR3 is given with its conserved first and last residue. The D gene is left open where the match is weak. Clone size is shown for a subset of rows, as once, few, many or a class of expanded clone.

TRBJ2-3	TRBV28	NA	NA	TGTGCCAGCACCCGGACTCCGCCAGATACGCAGTATTTT	CASTRTPPDTQYF
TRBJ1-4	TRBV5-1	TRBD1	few	TGCGCCAGCAGCTCGGGACAGGGAGATGAAAAACTGTTTTTT	CASSSGQGDEKLFF
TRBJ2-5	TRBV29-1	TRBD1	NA	TGCAGCGGGCGGACCAACTACAGGGGACAAGAGACCCAGTACTTC	CSGRTNYRGQETQYF
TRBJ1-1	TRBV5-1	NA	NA	TGCGCCAGCAGCAGGATGATGAACACTGAAGCTTTCTTT	CASSRMMNTEAFF
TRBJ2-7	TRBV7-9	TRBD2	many	TGTGCCAGCAGCCCCAGACGACTAGCGGGGGTCGACGAGCAGTACTTC	CASSPRRLAGVDEQYF
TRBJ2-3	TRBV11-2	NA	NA	TGTGCCAGCACCCACACCGGTCCGGGCCCCTTAAGCACAGATACGAAGTATTTT	CASTHTGPGPLSTDTKYF
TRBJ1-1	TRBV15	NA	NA	TGTGCCACCAGCAGGGAGGGGGGACGAAGCACTGAAGCTTTCTTT	CATSREGGRSTEAFF
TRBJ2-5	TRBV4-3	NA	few	TGCGCCAGCAGCCAAAGGACAGAAGAGACCCAGTACTTC	CASSQRTEETQYF
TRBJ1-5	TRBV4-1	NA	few	TGCGCCAGCAGCCCAGTCGGGGGTCAGCCCCAGCATTTT	CASSPVGGQPQHF
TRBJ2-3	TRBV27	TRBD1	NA	TGTGCCAGCAGTAAAAGACAGGGGTTCTCTTTGGATACGCAGTATTTT	CASSKRQGFSLDTQYF
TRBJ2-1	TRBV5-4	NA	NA	TGTGCCAGCAGCGCAACCAGGAGCTCCTACAATGAGCAGTTCTTC	CASSATRSSYNEQFF
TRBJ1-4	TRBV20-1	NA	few	TGCAGTGCTAGGACCGCCCCAACTAATGAAAAACTGTTTTTT	CSARTAPTNEKLFF
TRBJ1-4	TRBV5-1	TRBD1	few	TGCGCCAGCAGCCCAGGGGGCTTGGAAAAACTGTTTTTT	CASSPGGLEKLFF
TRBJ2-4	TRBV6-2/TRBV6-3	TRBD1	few	TGTGCCAGCACCTCGGGGGACAGGCCAAACATTCAGTACTTC	CASTSGDRPNIQYF
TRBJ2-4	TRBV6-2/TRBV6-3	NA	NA	TGTGCCAGCAGCCCTCTCGGAGCTCTAGCCAAAAACATTCAGTACTTC	CASSPLGALAKNIQYF
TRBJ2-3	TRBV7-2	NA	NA	TGTGCCAGCAGCTTATTGGGGCAGTTCGCAGATACGCAGTATTTT	CASSLLGQFADTQYF
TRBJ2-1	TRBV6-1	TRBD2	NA	TGTGCCAGCAGCGGACTAGCCACCTACAATGAGCAGTTCTTC	CASSGLATYNEQFF
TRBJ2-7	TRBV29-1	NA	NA	TGCAGCGCCCGCGTCAATTACGAGCAGTACTTC	CSARVNYEQYF
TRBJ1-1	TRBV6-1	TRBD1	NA	TGTGCCAGCAGTCCCCAGGCACAGGGGGCGCCCACTGAAGCTTTCTTT	CASSPQAQGAPTEAFF
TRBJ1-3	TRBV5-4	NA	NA	TGTGCCAGCAGCTTTCGAACAGGACCTGGAAACACCATATATTTT	CASSFRTGPGNTIYF
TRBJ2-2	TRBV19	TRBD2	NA	TGTGCCAGTAGTATAGCAGTAGCGGGGGGGCCCGGGGAGCTGTTTTTT	CASSIAVAGGPGELFF
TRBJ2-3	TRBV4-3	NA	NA	TGCGCCAGCAGCCAAGATGGCGGAGTAGATCGGGCAGATACGCAGTATTTT	CASSQDGGVDRADTQYF
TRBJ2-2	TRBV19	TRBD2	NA	TGTGCCAGTACGACGGGACTAGCGGGGACCGGGGAGCTGTTTTTT	CASTTGLAGTGELFF
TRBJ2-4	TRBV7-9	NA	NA	TGTGCCAGCAGCTTGGTGGGGGACATTCAGTACTTC	CASSLVGDIQYF
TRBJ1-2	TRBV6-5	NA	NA	TGTGCCAGCAGTCACGGGGGAATTGGCTACACCTTC	CASSHGGIGYTF
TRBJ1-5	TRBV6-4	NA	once	TGTGCCAGCAGTGACTCGAAGCCCTCCCGGTCGCAGCCCCAGCATTTT	CASSDSKPSRSQPQHF
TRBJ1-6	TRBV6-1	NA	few	TGTGCCAGCAGTGAAGAGGCTGGGTTGATGCCCCTCCACTTT	CASSEEAGLMPLHF
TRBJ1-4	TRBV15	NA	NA	TGTGCCACCAGCACAGACAGAAATAATGAAAAACTGTTTTTT	CATSTDRNNEKLFF
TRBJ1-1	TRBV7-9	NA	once	TGTGCCAGCAGCGCGAACAGGGTCGGCATAATGAACACTGAAGCTTTCTTT	CASSANRVGIMNTEAFF
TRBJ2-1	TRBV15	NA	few	TGTGCCACCAGCAGAGATCAGGCAGGGCCCCACAATGAGCAGTTCTTC	CATSRDQAGPHNEQFF
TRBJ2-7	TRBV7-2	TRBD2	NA	TGTGCCAGCAGCTTAGGTATAGCGGGGCTCTACGAGCAGTACTTC	CASSLGIAGLYEQYF
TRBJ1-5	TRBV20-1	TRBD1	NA	TGCAGTGCGCATTCTACCGGGACAGGGGGCCAGCCCCAGCATTTT	CSAHSTGTGGQPQHF
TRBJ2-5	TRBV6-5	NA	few	TGTGCCAGCAGTTACTCGAAGGTGGAAGAGACCCAGTACTTC	CASSYSKVEETQYF
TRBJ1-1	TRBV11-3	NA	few	TGTGCCAGCAGCCCCGGGGGATTGAACACTGAAGCTTTCTTT	CASSPGGLNTEAFF
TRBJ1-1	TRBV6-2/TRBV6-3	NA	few	TGTGCCAGCGGGCAGGGTGGGTGGAAGAACACTGAAGCTTTCTTT	CASGQGGWKNTEAFF
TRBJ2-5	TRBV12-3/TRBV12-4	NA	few	TGTGCCAGCAGTTTAGGGGTTACGGAGACCCAGTACTTC	CASSLGVTETQYF
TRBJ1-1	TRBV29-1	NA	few	TGCAGCGTTGAAGTAGGAGGGTGGGGCACTGAAGCTTTCTTT	CSVEVGGWGTEAFF
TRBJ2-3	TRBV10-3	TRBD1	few	TGTGCCATCAGTACGGGATGGGTTCGACAGGGCGCCACAGATACGCAGTATTTT	CAISTGWVRQGATDTQYF
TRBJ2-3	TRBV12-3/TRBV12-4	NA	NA	TGTGCCAGCAGTTTAGTACTGGGCTATACGCAGTATTTT	CASSLVLGYTQYF
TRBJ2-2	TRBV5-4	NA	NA	TGTGCCAGCAGCCCGGCTGGGGGGCAAACCGGGGAGCTGTTTTTT	CASSPAGGQTGELFF
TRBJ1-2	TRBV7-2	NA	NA	TGTGCCAGCACCGCTAGGACAGAAAACTATGGCTACACCTTC	CASTARTENYGYTF
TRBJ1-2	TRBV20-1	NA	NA	TGCAGTGCTAGATCGGTGGCACAGTATGGCTACACCTTC	CSARSVAQYGYTF
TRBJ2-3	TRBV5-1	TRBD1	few	TGCGCCAGCACCGCCAAGACAGGGCCTCAGGATACGCAGTATTTT	CASTAKTGPQDTQYF
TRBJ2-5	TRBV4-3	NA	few	TGCGCCAGCTCCCCGCGGGACGGCGGAGAGACCCAGTACTTC	CASSPRDGGETQYF
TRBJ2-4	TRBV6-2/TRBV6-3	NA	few	TGTGCCAGCAGTTACAGACTAGACATAGCCAAAAACATTCAGTACTTC	CASSYRLDIAKNIQYF
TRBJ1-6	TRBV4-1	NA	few	TGCGCCAGCAGCCCCCGGGACAATCATTCACCCCTCCACTTT	CASSPRDNHSPLHF
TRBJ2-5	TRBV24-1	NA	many	TGTGCCACCAGTGATGGGGGCCAAGAGACCCAGTACTTC	CATSDGGQETQYF
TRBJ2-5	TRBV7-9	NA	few	TGTGCCAGCAGCTTAAGGGGATTCTTAAGCGAGACCCAGTACTTC	CASSLRGFLSETQYF
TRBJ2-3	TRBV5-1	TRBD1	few	TGCGCCAGCAGCGAAGGACAGGGAGGCACAGATACGCAGTATTTT	CASSEGQGGTDTQYF
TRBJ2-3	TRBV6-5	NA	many	TGTGCCAGCAGTTACTCGGGAGGAGATACGCAGTATTTT	CASSYSGGDTQYF
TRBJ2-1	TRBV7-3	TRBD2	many	TGTGCCAGCAGCTCCGGGGGGGGGAATGAGCAGTTCTTC	CASSSGGGNEQFF
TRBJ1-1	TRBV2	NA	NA	TGTGCCAGCGGTTCTCAGGGGAACACTGAAGCTTTCTTT	CASGSQGNTEAFF
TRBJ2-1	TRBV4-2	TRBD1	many	TGTGCCAGCAGCCAAAGGGGACAGGGGATTAACAATGAGCAGTTCTTC	CASSQRGQGINNEQFF
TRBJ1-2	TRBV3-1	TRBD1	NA	TGTGCCAGCAGCCGACAGGGCCCCTATTATCGCTACACCTTC	CASSRQGPYYRYTF
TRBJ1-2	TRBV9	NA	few	TGTGCCAGCAGCGTAGGTCGAGCATACCCGGATTATGGCTACACCTTC	CASSVGRAYPDYGYTF
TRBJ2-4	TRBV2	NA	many	TGTGCCAGCAGGGACAGTTTAAACATTCAGTACTTC	CASRDSLNIQYF